A selection of T cell receptor beta chains follows, all from one sample in a study of blood T cell repertoires in COVID-19. TCRdb keeps only in-frame clones here, not all; method: immunoSEQ multiplex PCR. The sample holds around 130,000 clones, 70% to 80% seen once. The sample comprised peripheral blood. These receptors all stem from a human donor in a cohort sampled during active COVID-19. The CDR3 runs from the conserved cysteine through the conserved F or W. A D gene is named only where the DNA matches it firmly. Not all rows give a size; the values are once, few, many and, for expanded clones, a class.

J gene,D gene,V gene,clone size,CDR3 DNA,CDR3 protein
TRBJ2-7,TRBD2,TRBV27,NA,TGTGCCAGCAGGAGGGGACTAGCGGGGGGATACGAGCAGTACTTC,CASRRGLAGGYEQYF
TRBJ2-5,TRBD1,TRBV6-1,once,TGTGCCAGCAGTGTGGGGACAGGGGGCGTCCGGGAGACCCAGTACTTC,CASSVGTGGVRETQYF
TRBJ2-7,TRBD1,TRBV5-1,few,TGCGCCAGCAGCCAGGGACAGGGGGACCACGAGCAGTACTTC,CASSQGQGDHEQYF
TRBJ1-2,NA,TRBV21-1,NA,TGTGCCAGCAGCATAAGTAACAGGTATGGCTACACCTTC,CASSISNRYGYTF
TRBJ1-1,NA,TRBV5-1,NA,TGCGCCAGCAGCTTGGAAGGAGGGGACACTGAAGCTTTCTTT,CASSLEGGDTEAFF
TRBJ2-1,TRBD1,TRBV25-1,NA,TGTGCCAGCAGTGTGGGAGGCAGGGGGCACCCCGGGTTCTTC,CASSVGGRGHPGFF
TRBJ1-3,NA,TRBV5-1,NA,TGCGCCAGCAGCTTGGGGAATACAGGGTCTGGAAACACCATATATTTT,CASSLGNTGSGNTIYF
TRBJ1-2,NA,TRBV18,NA,TGTGCCAGCTCGGGTGGACAGCCTTCTGGTGGCTACACCTTC,CASSGGQPSGGYTF
TRBJ1-2,NA,TRBV5-8,few,TGTGCCAGCAGCGAGGGCAGGGGCTATGGCTACACCTTC,CASSEGRGYGYTF
TRBJ1-1,TRBD1,TRBV30,NA,TGTGCCTGGAGTTCGATGACAGGGGGCACTGAAGCTTTCTTT,CAWSSMTGGTEAFF
TRBJ2-1,TRBD2,TRBV27,few,TGTGCCAGCAGGCCGGGACTAGCGGGGGACCTCAATGAGCAGTTCTTC,CASRPGLAGDLNEQFF
TRBJ2-1,NA,TRBV5-1,NA,TGCGCCAGCAGCTTGTCGGGGAGCAATGAGCAGTTCTTC,CASSLSGSNEQFF
TRBJ2-7,TRBD1,TRBV2,NA,TGTGCCAGCCGGGGACAGGGCGGCTCCTACGAGCAGTACTTC,CASRGQGGSYEQYF
TRBJ2-2,NA,TRBV9,NA,TGTGCCAGCAGCGTAGGGACTACCTACGGGGAGCTGTTTTTT,CASSVGTTYGELFF
TRBJ1-6,NA,TRBV7-9,once,TGTGCCAGCAGCGTGTCCGGTTCACCCCTCCACTTT,CASSVSGSPLHF
TRBJ2-5,TRBD2,TRBV9,NA,TGTGCCAGCAGCCCCTCTAGCGGGGGTTACCAAGAGACCCAGTACTTC,CASSPSSGGYQETQYF
TRBJ2-3,TRBD2,TRBV4-1,NA,TGCGCCAGCAGCCAAGATGGGGCGGGAGGGCCTGTAGATACGCAGTATTTT,CASSQDGAGGPVDTQYF
TRBJ1-1,TRBD1,TRBV5-6,NA,TGTGCCAGCAGGGACTGGACAGGGAACACTGAAGCTTTCTTT,CASRDWTGNTEAFF
TRBJ2-7,NA,TRBV4-1,NA,TGCGCCAGCAGCCCGGGACTCCGTTACGAGCAGTACTTC,CASSPGLRYEQYF
TRBJ2-7,NA,TRBV10-1,NA,TGCGCCAGCAGTGGGGATGGGGCTGGCTACGAGCAGTACTTC,CASSGDGAGYEQYF
TRBJ1-5,NA,TRBV7-2,NA,TGTGCCAGCAGCTTAGCAGACACCGTATATAGCAATCAGCCCCAGCATTTT,CASSLADTVYSNQPQHF
TRBJ1-2,TRBD1,TRBV6-1,NA,TGTGCCAGCAGTGAGACAGGGGGCAACTATGGCTACACCTTC,CASSETGGNYGYTF
TRBJ2-6,TRBD1,TRBV10-3,NA,TGTGCCAGCGGACAGGGGGCGCCTGGGGCCAACGTCCTGACTTTC,CASGQGAPGANVLTF
TRBJ1-1,NA,TRBV24-1,NA,TGTGCCACCAGTGGACGTGGTTTTACGGGGTGGACTGAAGCTTTCTTT,CATSGRGFTGWTEAFF
TRBJ2-2,NA,TRBV5-4,few,TGTGCCAGCAGCCACGGCACCGGGGAGCTGTTTTTT,CASSHGTGELFF
TRBJ2-7,NA,TRBV12-3/TRBV12-4,NA,TGTGCCAGCAGCCCACCCGATAGCGCCGAGCAGTACTTC,CASSPPDSAEQYF
TRBJ2-2,NA,TRBV2,NA,TGTGCCAGCAGTGAATTGCCAGGGGCCGCCGGGGAGCTGTTTTTT,CASSELPGAAGELFF
TRBJ2-7,NA,TRBV4-1,NA,TGCGCCAGCAGCCAGGGGGGGCGGCTCGGCGAGCAGTACTTC,CASSQGGRLGEQYF
TRBJ1-5,NA,TRBV28,NA,TGTGCCAGCAGTTTAACGGTGAATCAGCCCCAGCATTTT,CASSLTVNQPQHF
TRBJ1-1,NA,TRBV7-9,NA,TGTGCCAGCAGACACCCGGGACAAGGGGACACTGAAGCTTTCTTT,CASRHPGQGDTEAFF
TRBJ1-4,TRBD1,TRBV5-4,NA,TGTGCCAGCAGCTTGGACCTGGGACAGGGGTTAGAAAAACTGTTTTTT,CASSLDLGQGLEKLFF
TRBJ2-5,NA,TRBV9,NA,TGTGCCAGCAGCGAATGGGAGAATGGGGAGACCCAGTACTTC,CASSEWENGETQYF
TRBJ2-1,NA,TRBV7-9,NA,TGTGCCAGCAGTCTCCCGGGACTTTCCTACAATGAGCAGTTCTTC,CASSLPGLSYNEQFF
TRBJ2-7,TRBD2,TRBV28,NA,TGTGCCAGCAGTCCCCAAGGACTAGCGGGAACCTACGAGCAGTACTTC,CASSPQGLAGTYEQYF
TRBJ2-7,NA,TRBV5-1,NA,TGCGCCAGCAGCTTGACAGCCGCCTACGAGCAGTACTTC,CASSLTAAYEQYF
TRBJ2-7,NA,TRBV5-6,NA,TGTGCCAGCAGCTTGGGTCTAATCGACGAGCAGTACTTC,CASSLGLIDEQYF
TRBJ2-7,NA,TRBV4-1,NA,TGCGCCAGCAGCCAAGATAATTTAGGAGACTACGAGCAGTACTTC,CASSQDNLGDYEQYF
TRBJ1-1,NA,TRBV29-1,NA,TGCAGCGTAGAACTGCGGGGCACTGAAGCTTTCTTT,CSVELRGTEAFF
TRBJ1-3,TRBD1,TRBV19,NA,TGTGCCAGTAGTTTTCCGGGACAGCTTGGAAACACCATATATTTT,CASSFPGQLGNTIYF
TRBJ1-2,NA,TRBV28,NA,TGTGCCAGCAGCCAAAGACAGCTCAACTATGGCTACACCTTC,CASSQRQLNYGYTF
TRBJ2-7,TRBD1,TRBV6-5,few,TGTGCCAGCAGTCGACAGGGCTACGAGCAGTACTTC,CASSRQGYEQYF
TRBJ2-7,TRBD2,TRBV5-6,NA,TGTGCCAGCAGCTTGGAGCGGGAGGGAGGCTACGAGCAGTACTTC,CASSLEREGGYEQYF
TRBJ2-7,TRBD2,TRBV4-1,NA,TGCGCCAGCAGCCAAGATCGCGGGGGAGGTGAGCAGTACTTC,CASSQDRGGGEQYF
TRBJ2-7,TRBD1,TRBV5-1,NA,TGCGCCAGCAGCTTGGGGGGACAGTCCTACGAGCAGTACTTC,CASSLGGQSYEQYF
TRBJ2-7,NA,TRBV2,NA,TGTGCCAGCAGTGACCCAGGCCAGGGCTACGAGCAGTACTTC,CASSDPGQGYEQYF
TRBJ2-7,TRBD2,TRBV2,NA,TGTGCCAGCAGCCCTCCTAGCGGGGGGGTCTCCTACGAGCAGTACTTC,CASSPPSGGVSYEQYF
TRBJ2-7,TRBD2,TRBV6-5,NA,TGTGCCAGCAGTTACCAGCGGGACTTCTACGAGCAGTACTTC,CASSYQRDFYEQYF
TRBJ1-4,NA,TRBV24-1,NA,TGTGCCACCTGGGGAGGGCGGGTCACTAATGAAAAACTGTTTTTT,CATWGGRVTNEKLFF
TRBJ2-5,NA,TRBV27,NA,TGTGCCAGCAGTTTAGGACAGTCCGGGGAGACCCAGTACTTC,CASSLGQSGETQYF
TRBJ1-2,NA,TRBV1,NA,TGCACCAGCAGCCAAGATAATAGGAGGGGGCGGAACTATGGCTACACCTTC,CTSSQDNRRGRNYGYTF
TRBJ2-1,TRBD2,TRBV11-3,once,TGTGCCAGCAGCTGGGAGGGACTAGCGGGCGACAATGAGCAGTTCTTC,CASSWEGLAGDNEQFF
TRBJ2-7,NA,TRBV5-1,once,TGCGCCAGCAGCTTCGGCGCCTCAGGATACGAGCAGTACTTC,CASSFGASGYEQYF
TRBJ1-2,NA,TRBV6-5,NA,TGTGCCAGCAGTCGGGGGGACACCAGCTCCTATGGCTACACCTTC,CASSRGDTSSYGYTF
TRBJ2-5,NA,TRBV5-1,once,TGCGCCAGCAGCTTAGCCGAGGCAGAGACCCAGTACTTC,CASSLAEAETQYF
TRBJ2-3,NA,TRBV7-9,NA,TGTGCCAGCAGCTTAAAAGAGGTGGCGCAGTATTTT,CASSLKEVAQYF
TRBJ1-4,TRBD1,TRBV3-1/TRBV3-2,NA,TGTGCCAGCAGCGGACAGGGGGCGTCTAATGAAAAACTGTTTTTT,CASSGQGASNEKLFF
TRBJ2-7,NA,TRBV5-3,few,TGTGCCAGAAGCTTTGGGACTCCCTACGAGCAGTACTTC,CARSFGTPYEQYF
TRBJ2-5,NA,TRBV11-2,NA,TGTGCCAGCAGCTTAGCCGTGACCCAGTACTTC,CASSLAVTQYF
TRBJ2-3,NA,TRBV7-9,NA,TGTGCCAGCAGCCGATCCGGCGGGGGCACAGATACGCAGTATTTT,CASSRSGGGTDTQYF
TRBJ1-1,TRBD1,TRBV3-1/TRBV3-2,NA,TGTGCCAGCAGCCCACCCGGGACAGGGTGGACTGAAGCTTTCTTT,CASSPPGTGWTEAFF